This T cell receptor (beta chain) was observed in a study of T cell changes during pregnancy in multiple sclerosis. Only in-frame clones appear in the TCRdb table, and some are missing; sequencing was by immunoSEQ multiplex PCR. The top ten clones hold roughly 8.3% of a sample with 25,000 to 35,000 clones, roughly 90% of them seen once. Germline CDR1 is MNHEY and CDR2 is SVGAGI. Trimming pared 11 bases from V and 7 bases from J, leaving 17 bases between. The CDR3 spans 13 residues. The TCR sequence derives from a female donor with multiple sclerosis, enrolled in a pregnancy study. The sequencing here drew on CD8+ T cells from peripheral blood mononuclear cells, taken in the second trimester of pregnancy. The V gene is TRBV6-5, the J gene TRBJ1-4; D is unresolved. The CDR3 loop is CALNRDSSEKLFF. CDR3 DNA sequence: TGTGCCCTCAACCGGGATTCGAGTGAAAAACTGTTTTTT.